This T cell receptor beta chain came from a study of CD8 T cells in Susac syndrome. The authors reverse transcribed 0.5 to 1 ug RNA with random hexamers. TCRdb re-called the immunoSEQ multiplex PCR reads with MiXCR, one entry per CDR3 protein. The sample contains hundreds of thousands of distinct CDR3 sequences, around 85% of which appear only once. V was shortened by 4 bases and J by 0 bases, with 10 bases between the two germline ends. Germline assignment: CDR1 SNHLY and CDR2 FYNNEI. This CDR3 contains 15 residues. This clonotype appeared once. The sample taken for sequencing was CD8+ T cells from PBMCs. The chain employs TRBV2 and TRBJ1-5; D call uncertain. This receptor was identified in a human donor with multiple sclerosis. CDR3 amino acids: CASSVGQDSNQPQHF. The CDR3 bases are TGTGCCAGCAGTGTCGGCCAAGATAGCAATCAGCCCCAGCATTTT.